What follows are 29 T cell receptor beta chains derived from one specimen sequenced in a study of blood T cell repertoires in COVID-19. TCRdb's copy holds only in-frame clones and misses some; the assay was immunoSEQ multiplex PCR. The sample lists around 200,000 clones, approximately 86% occurring once. The sequencing input was PBMCs or T cells enriched from blood (not recorded which). These receptors came from a woman aged 25 to 45 who had been exposed to COVID-19.

This chain connects TRBV6-5 to TRBJ1-3; tentative D call: TRBD1 (6 bases). The CDR3 has 15 amino acids. The V and J ends lost 6 bases and 3 bases respectively, with 15 bases between them. The germline gives CDR1 MNHEY, CDR2 SVGAGI. CDR3 region: CASRTGLGGGNTIYF. The CDR3 region has the DNA TGTGCCAGCAGAACAGGGCTGGGTGGTGGAAACACCATATATTTT.

The chain is built from TRBV10-1 and TRBJ1-2; D ambiguous. This CDR3 has 13 amino acids. V lost 6 bases and J 7 bases, leaving 15 bases between the germline ends. CDR1 and CDR2 (germline): WNHNN, SYGVQD (reference sequence). The CDR3 coding sequence is TGCGCCAGCAGCCCCGGTACTGCTGGTGGCTACACCTTC. This translates into CASSPGTAGGYTF.

The chain links TRBV5-1 to TRBJ1-5, with TRBD1 matching over 8 bases. The CDR3 is 14 amino acids. CDR1 and CDR2 from the germline V gene are SGHRS and YFSETQ. The V gene end was trimmed by 4 bases and the J gene end by 7 bases; junction bases not matched to a gene: 7. CDR3 loop: CASSRGQGGQPQHF. CDR3 DNA sequence: TGCGCCAGCAGCCGCGGACAGGGCGGGCAGCCCCAGCATTTT. The variable domain in full, with the rest retrieved from reference TRBV5-1 and TRBJ1-5, is KAGVTQTPRYLIKTRGQQVTLSCSPISGHRSVSWYQQTPGQGLQFLFEYFSETQRNKGNFPGRFSGRQFSNSRSEMNVSTLELGDSALYLCASSRGQGGQPQHFGDGTRLSIL.

The chain uses TRBV25-1 and TRBJ1-6, with D tentatively TRBD1 (5 bases). Germline CDR1 is MGHDK and CDR2 is SYGVNS. Deletions cut 0 bases from V and 9 bases from J, with 6 bases between. The CDR3 runs 13 residues. CDR3 residues: CASSEYGGSPLHF. DNA of the CDR3: TGTGCCAGCAGTGAATACGGGGGTTCACCCCTCCACTTT.

Note on this clone: One junction end disagrees with the germline gene, perhaps due to a read error. The rearrangement links TRBV7-3 to TRBJ1-4; the match to TRBD1 covers 8 bases. Per the germline V gene, CDR1 is SGHTA and CDR2 is FQGTGA. The CDR3 sequence is 14 residues long. CDR3 residues: CASSLTGQDEKLFF. The CDR3 region has the DNA TGTGCCAGCAGCCTAACGGGACAGGATGAAAAACTGTTTTTT.

The chain combines TRBV6-2 or TRBV6-3 with TRBJ1-2; D is uncertain. Germline V lookup: CDR1 MNHEY, CDR2 SVGEGT. Between the trimmed V and J ends, which lost 6 bases and 6 bases, there was a span of 20 bases. The CDR3 has 15 amino acids. CDR3 protein: CASSPTGFPGDGYTF. DNA of the CDR3: TGTGCCAGCAGCCCGACGGGATTTCCCGGGGATGGCTACACCTTC.

V and J are TRBV7-2 and TRBJ2-1; TRBD1 is a possible D gene (6 bases). Germline CDR1 and CDR2: SGHTA and FQGNSA. Trimming took 4 bases from V and 4 from J, leaving 14 bases between them. This CDR3 is 15 amino acids long. The CDR3 protein is CASSYVDREYNEQFF. DNA for the CDR3: TGTGCCAGCAGCTACGTGGACAGAGAATACAATGAGCAGTTCTTC.

This chain joins TRBV6-2 or TRBV6-3 and TRBJ2-7; D is perhaps TRBD1 (5 bases). Germline V gene sequence: CDR1 MNHEY, CDR2 SVGEGT. The V gene lost 5 bases and the J gene lost 2 bases, with 13 bases spanning the gap. The CDR3 has 14 amino acids. CDR3 sequence: CASSQLGPTYEQYF. The CDR3 DNA follows: TGTGCCAGCAGTCAGTTGGGGCCTACCTACGAGCAGTACTTC.

The rearrangement links TRBV6-5 to TRBJ1-4, with TRBD1 matching 9 bases. Trimming removed 0 bases from V and 8 bases from J; junction bases left unmatched: 4. Germline V lookup: CDR1 MNHEY, CDR2 SVGAGI. There are 15 residues in the CDR3. CDR3 residues: CASSYSGTGSEKLFF. The DNA of the CDR3 is TGTGCCAGCAGTTACTCCGGGACAGGGAGCGAAAAACTGTTTTTT.

The sample holds one count of this clone. This rearrangement joins TRBV2 to TRBJ1-1; 7 nucleotides align to TRBD1. The germline CDR1 and CDR2 sequences are SNHLY and FYNNEI. The length of the CDR3 is 16 residues. J was trimmed by 1 base and V by 0 bases; bases with no gene match: 5. CDR3 region: CASSEALRQGNTEAFF. CDR3 coding DNA: TGTGCCAGCAGTGAAGCGCTTCGACAGGGGAACACTGAAGCTTTCTTT.

This clone was observed a single time. This sequence joins TRBV11-2 and TRBJ2-7, with D perhaps matching TRBD1 (5 bases). V gave up 3 bases and J gave up 0 bases, with 12 bases separating them. Germline assignment: CDR1 SGHAT and CDR2 FQNNGV. This CDR3 is 15 amino acids long. CDR3 residues: CASSLGQGLSYEQYF. Written as DNA, the CDR3 is TGTGCCAGCAGCTTGGGGCAGGGCCTCTCCTACGAGCAGTACTTC.

This rearrangement joins TRBV10-3 to TRBJ1-1; 8 bases map to TRBD1. CDR3 length: 13 amino acids. Germline V gene data show CDR1 as ENHRY and CDR2 as SYGVKD. Germline trimming cut 11 bases from V and 1 base from J; bases unmatched to any gene: 6. Here the CDR3 reads CASGQGTNTEAFF. The CDR3 DNA is TGTGCCTCCGGACAGGGAACGAACACTGAAGCTTTCTTT.

This clone came up once. The chain links TRBV5-6 to TRBJ2-3, with D unclear. Germline-derived CDR1 and CDR2 are SGHDT and YYEEEE. The CDR3 sequence is 12 residues long. The V end lost 4 bases, the J end lost 8 bases, and 11 bases lay between the germline ends. The CDR3 nucleotides read TGTGCCAGCAGCACCGGCTGGGCTACGCAGTATTTT. Residues: CASSTGWATQYF.

The genes are TRBV27 and TRBJ1-5; 8 nucleotides align to TRBD1. The CDR3 covers 15 residues. CDR1 MNHEY and CDR2 SMNVEV come from the germline V gene (reference sequence). J gave up 4 bases and V 4 bases, and 6 bases lay outside the gene matches. The CDR3 coding sequence is TGTGCCAGCAGTTCAGGACAGGGATGGAATCAGCCCCAGCATTTT. Encoded protein: CASSSGQGWNQPQHF.

This chain uses TRBV3-1 (or the pseudogene TRBV3-2) with TRBJ2-2; maybe TRBD2 (5 bases). V dropped 1 base and J dropped 11 bases, with 14 bases sitting between them. The CDR3 is 14 amino acids. CDR1 and CDR2 from the germline V gene are LGHDT and YNNKEL (reference sequence). The CDR3 is CASSQVVLAKELFF. The DNA for the CDR3 is TGTGCCAGCAGCCAAGTGGTGCTAGCAAAAGAGCTGTTTTTT.

This chain connects TRBV9 to TRBJ2-5; D gene ambiguous. This CDR3 is 12 amino acids long. Germline lookup yields CDR1 SGDLS and CDR2 YYNGEE. The ends were cut back, 7 bases at V and 0 bases at J, with 7 bases in the middle. The CDR3 is CASGDYQETQYF. In DNA form, the CDR3 reads TGTGCCAGCGGTGACTACCAAGAGACCCAGTACTTC.

J is TRBJ2-7 and V is TRBV28, with TRBD1 as a possible D gene (6 bases). The V gene's germline CDR1 is MDHEN and CDR2 SYDVKM. The CDR3 has 13 residues. Deletions cut 1 base from V and 3 bases from J, with 7 bases between. The CDR3 DNA reads TGTGCCAGCAGTTTATCCAGGGGCTACGAGCAGTACTTC. Translated: CASSLSRGYEQYF.

The CDR3 protein is CASSQDRQGAGDTQYF. Here the CDR3 DNA reads TGTGCCAGCAGCCAAGATCGACAGGGGGCAGGAGATACGCAGTATTTT. V gene TRBV14 combines with J gene TRBJ2-3, with 10 nucleotides matching TRBD1. Unmatched junction bases numbered 5, after V lost 0 bases and J lost 5 bases. Germline CDR1 and CDR2: SGHDN and FVKESK. This CDR3 spans 16 amino acids.

The chain couples TRBV2 to TRBJ1-5, with D tentatively TRBD1 (5 bases). Germline assignment: CDR1 SNHLY and CDR2 FYNNEI. This CDR3 is 15 amino acids long. The V end lost 6 bases, the J end lost 2 bases, and 14 bases lay between the germline ends. The CDR3 nucleotides are TGTGCCAGCAGGGCAGGGATTCTTGGCAATCAGCCCCAGCATTTT. Protein: CASRAGILGNQPQHF.

The chain uses TRBV5-1 and TRBJ2-7; perhaps TRBD1 as D (5 bases). This CDR3 is built from 18 residues. Trimming took 2 bases from V and 2 from J, leaving 23 bases between them. Germline V CDR1 and CDR2: SGHRS, YFSETQ. This chain's CDR3 is CASSFQLDKVPGPYEQYF. The CDR3 DNA sequence: TGCGCCAGCAGCTTCCAATTGGACAAAGTACCAGGCCCCTACGAGCAGTACTTC.

The chain employs TRBV7-9 and TRBJ1-4; D may be TRBD1 (6 bases). Between the trimmed V and J ends, which lost 2 bases and 8 bases, there was a span of 12 bases. CDR1 is SEHNR, CDR2 FQNEAQ, per germline (reference sequence). This CDR3 comprises 14 residues. The CDR3 nucleotides read TGTGCCAGCAGCTTACCCAGGGGAAACGAAAAACTGTTTTTT. Protein product: CASSLPRGNEKLFF.

The chain employs TRBV7-3 and TRBJ2-2; D may be TRBD2 (5 bases). This CDR3 has 13 amino acids. Germline CDR1 reads SGHTA; CDR2 reads FQGTGA. The V end was cut by 5 bases, the J end by 8 bases, with 12 bases between. The CDR3 DNA is TGTGCCAGCAGCCCCACATCGGGAGGGGAGCTGTTTTTT. Translating it yields CASSPTSGGELFF.

The rearrangement joins TRBV3-1 (or the pseudogene TRBV3-2) to TRBJ1-3; D remains ambiguous. Germline V gives CDR1 LGHDT, CDR2 YNNKEL (reference sequence). The CDR3 has 18 amino acids. V was shortened by 0 bases and J by 7 bases, with 22 bases between the two germline ends. The CDR3 spells CASSQEGGSPSFGNTIYF. In nucleotides, the CDR3 is TGTGCCAGCAGCCAAGAAGGAGGCAGCCCCTCTTTTGGCAACACCATATATTTT.

The rearrangement joins TRBV6-6 to TRBJ1-1; TRBD1 matches 7 bases. Germline V CDR1 and CDR2: MNHNY, SVGAGI (reference sequence). J gave up 10 bases and V 0 bases, and 11 bases lay outside the gene matches. CDR3 length: 15 amino acids. CDR3 bases: TGTGCCAGCAGTTACTCGGACAGGCCCCACCAAGGAGCTTTCTTT. This translates into CASSYSDRPHQGAFF.

The V and J genes are TRBV24-1 and TRBJ1-5; unclear D gene. V was shortened by 3 bases and J by 6 bases, with 5 bases between the two germline ends. Germline-derived CDR1 and CDR2 are KGHDR and SFDVKD. The CDR3 extends over 12 amino acids. The CDR3 is CATSDPGQPQHF. CDR3 bases: TGTGCCACCAGTGATCCCGGTCAGCCCCAGCATTTT.

The chain is built from TRBV4-1 and TRBJ2-7; D is unclear. From germline, CDR1 is MGHRA and CDR2 YSYEKL. V was cut by 0 bases and J by 0 bases, with 6 bases left in between. The CDR3 is 14 amino acids. The CDR3 sequence is CASSQERSSYEQYF. The DNA of the CDR3 is TGCGCCAGCAGCCAAGAGAGGAGCTCCTACGAGCAGTACTTC.

CDR3 loop: CASSLTGGISYEQYF. In DNA, the CDR3 is TGCGCCAGCAGCCTTACCGGGGGGATTAGCTACGAGCAGTACTTC. This sequence joins TRBV5-1 and TRBJ2-7; TRBD2 matches 7 bases. Germline V gene lookup returns CDR1 SGHRS and CDR2 YFSETQ. The CDR3 is made up of 15 amino acids. V dropped 4 bases and J dropped 3; count of bases not matched to a gene: 10.

The V gene is TRBV5-1, the J gene TRBJ2-2; 10 nucleotides align to TRBD1. V dropped 3 bases and J dropped 4; count of bases not matched to a gene: 6. The CDR3 is 16 amino acids. CDR1 and CDR2 (germline): SGHRS, YFSETQ. CDR3 coding DNA: TGCGCCAGCAGCTCCCGGGGACAGGGGCCCACCGGGGAGCTGTTTTTT. Translation: CASSSRGQGPTGELFF.

The gene calls are TRBV7-2 and TRBJ2-7, with D unclear. V was pared by 5 bases and J by 2 bases, with 13 bases between. The CDR3 length is 14 residues. CDR1 is SGHTA and CDR2 is FQGNSA in the germline V gene. The CDR3 is CASSRRRSPYEQYF. The CDR3 region has the DNA TGTGCCAGCAGCCGGCGGCGTTCCCCCTACGAGCAGTACTTC. The full variable domain, in which reference TRBV7-2 and TRBJ2-7 provide the parts outside the CDR3, is GAGVSQSPSNKVTEKGKDVELRCDPISGHTALYWYRQSLGQGLEFLIYFQGNSAPDKSGLPSDRFSAERTGGSVSTLTIQRTQQEDSAVYLCASSRRRSPYEQYFGPGTRLTVT.